The 4 T cell receptor beta chains given below trace back to one sample, sequenced in a study of long-term antiretroviral therapy in people with HIV. Sequencing used immunoSEQ v3.0 at survey level. Libraries were prepared by immunoSEQ multiplex PCR; TCRdb keeps only in-frame clonotypes and omits some of them. The profile shows roughly 20,000 clones, just over 85% of them singletons. The input for sequencing was unsorted PBMCs, taken 1.8 years before starting antiretroviral therapy. These receptors were taken from a woman in her twenties or thirties with HIV.

The V gene is TRBV6-6, the J gene TRBJ1-1; no reliable D call. CDR1 and CDR2 (germline): MNHNY, SVGAGI (reference sequence). CDR3 length: 11 amino acids. V was pared by 6 bases and J by 7 bases, with 9 bases between. The CDR3 protein is CASRSGLEAFF. The CDR3 nucleotides read TGTGCCAGCAGGTCCGGTCTTGAAGCTTTCTTT.

The gene calls are TRBV6-1 and TRBJ1-6; D ambiguous. The CDR3 runs 17 residues. Germline V gene lookup returns CDR1 MNHNS and CDR2 SASEGT. Trimming removed 2 bases from V and 2 bases from J, with 13 bases in between. The CDR3 DNA is TGTGCCAGCAGTGAAATCCAGATTTCCGCCTATAATTCACCCCTCCACTTT. It specifies CASSEIQISAYNSPLHF.

The V gene is TRBV2, the J gene TRBJ1-2, with D maybe TRBD1 (6 bases). The CDR3 length is 16 residues. Trimming stripped 6 bases from V and 0 bases from J, with 17 bases between. Germline values: CDR1 SNHLY, CDR2 FYNNEI. CDR3 in amino acids: CASSATQGPPNYGYTF. DNA for the CDR3: TGTGCCAGCAGCGCCACACAGGGCCCCCCTAACTATGGCTACACCTTC.

V and J are TRBV6-1 and TRBJ1-4, with 9 bases identical to TRBD1. The CDR3 contains 14 residues. Germline V lookup: CDR1 MNHNS, CDR2 SASEGT. After removal of 5 bases from V and 4 bases from J, the junction contained 2 bases not matched to a gene. The CDR3 here is CASSNRGLNEKLFF. Here the CDR3 DNA reads TGTGCCAGCAGTAACAGGGGGCTTAATGAAAAACTGTTTTTT.